This record looks at one TCR beta chain sequence and its context. Its target is not known. The data were taken from a study of identical twins. The CDR3 totals 15 residues. V was cut by 0 bases and J by 1 base, with 9 bases left in between. The V gene's germline CDR1 is MGHRA and CDR2 YSYEKL. A universal primer binding site was introduced by template switching. The final cDNA contained unique molecular identifiers. TCRdb processed the 5' RACE reads anew with MiXCR; each CDR3 protein has one entry. The profile shows hundreds of thousands of distinct CDR3 sequences, 9% to 15% of them singletons. Whole-study results and caveats: An excess of low generation probability was shown by twin-shared out-of-frame alpha sequences.

This same sample was also part of a study on yellow fever vaccine responses in identical twins.

This chain links TRBV4-1 with TRBJ2-5; D is unclear. Sequenced material: PBMCs. This TCR was sampled from a woman between 18 and 30 years old in good health. CDR3 DNA: TGCGCCAGCAGCCAAGAAGGAACCCTCCAAGAGACCCAGTACTTC. Protein: CASSQEGTLQETQYF.